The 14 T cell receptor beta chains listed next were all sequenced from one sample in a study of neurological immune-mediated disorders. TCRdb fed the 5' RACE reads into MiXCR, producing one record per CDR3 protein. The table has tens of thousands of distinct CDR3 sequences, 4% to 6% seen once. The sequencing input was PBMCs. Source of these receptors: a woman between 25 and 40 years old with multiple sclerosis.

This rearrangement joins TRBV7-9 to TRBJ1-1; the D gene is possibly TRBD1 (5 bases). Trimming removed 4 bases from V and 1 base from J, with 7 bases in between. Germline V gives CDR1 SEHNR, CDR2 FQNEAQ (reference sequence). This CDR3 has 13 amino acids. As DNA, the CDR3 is TGTGCCAGCAGCTATGGACAGAACACTGAAGCTTTCTTT. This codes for CASSYGQNTEAFF.

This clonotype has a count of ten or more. DNA for the CDR3: TGCAGTGCTAGAGATCAAGGGATTTACGAGCAGTACTTC. This translates into CSARDQGIYEQYF. J is TRBJ2-7 and V is TRBV20-1, with D unresolved. Germline V gene sequence: CDR1 DFQATT, CDR2 SNEGSKA (reference sequence). Trimming removed 0 bases from V and 4 bases from J, with 10 bases in between. The CDR3 spans 13 residues.

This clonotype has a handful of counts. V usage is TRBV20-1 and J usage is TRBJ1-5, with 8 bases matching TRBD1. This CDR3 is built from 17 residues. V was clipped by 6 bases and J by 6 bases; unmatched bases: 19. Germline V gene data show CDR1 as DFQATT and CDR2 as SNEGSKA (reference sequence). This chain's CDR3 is CSAPTRGGTGGGQPQHF. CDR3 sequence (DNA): TGCAGTGCGCCTACCAGAGGGGGTACAGGGGGTGGTCAGCCCCAGCATTTT.

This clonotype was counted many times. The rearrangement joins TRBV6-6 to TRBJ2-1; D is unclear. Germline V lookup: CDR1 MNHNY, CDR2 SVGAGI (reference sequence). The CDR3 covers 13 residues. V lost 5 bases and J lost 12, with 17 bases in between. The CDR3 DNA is TGTGCCAGCAGTCCAGACTTCGCCCGGTGGCAGTTCTTC. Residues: CASSPDFARWQFF.

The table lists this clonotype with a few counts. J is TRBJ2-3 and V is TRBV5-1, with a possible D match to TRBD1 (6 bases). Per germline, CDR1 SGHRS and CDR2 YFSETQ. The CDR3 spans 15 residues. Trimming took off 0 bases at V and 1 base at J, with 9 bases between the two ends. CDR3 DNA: TGCGCCAGCAGCTTGGGACAGGCACGCACAGATACGCAGTATTTT. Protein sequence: CASSLGQARTDTQYF.

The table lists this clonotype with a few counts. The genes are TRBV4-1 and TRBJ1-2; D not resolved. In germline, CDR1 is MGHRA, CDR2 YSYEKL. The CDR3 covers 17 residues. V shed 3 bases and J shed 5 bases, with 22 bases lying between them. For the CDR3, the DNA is TGCGCCAGCAGCCACTTGTTCCCGGGAGCACGGTATTATGGCTACACCTTC. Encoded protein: CASSHLFPGARYYGYTF.

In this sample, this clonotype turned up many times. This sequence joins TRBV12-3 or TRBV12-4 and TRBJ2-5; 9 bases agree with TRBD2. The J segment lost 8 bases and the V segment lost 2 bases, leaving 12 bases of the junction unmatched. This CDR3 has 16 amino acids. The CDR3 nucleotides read TGTGCCAGCAGTTTACGACGCGGGGGGGCAGGGTTAACCCAGTACTTC. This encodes CASSLRRGGAGLTQYF.

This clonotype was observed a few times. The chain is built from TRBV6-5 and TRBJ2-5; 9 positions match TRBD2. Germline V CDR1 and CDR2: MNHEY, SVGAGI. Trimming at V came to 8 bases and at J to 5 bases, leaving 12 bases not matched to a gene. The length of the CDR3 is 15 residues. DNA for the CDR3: TGTGCCAGCGGCAGCGGGGGGATCAGCGGGGAGACCCAGTACTTC. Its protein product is CASGSGGISGETQYF.

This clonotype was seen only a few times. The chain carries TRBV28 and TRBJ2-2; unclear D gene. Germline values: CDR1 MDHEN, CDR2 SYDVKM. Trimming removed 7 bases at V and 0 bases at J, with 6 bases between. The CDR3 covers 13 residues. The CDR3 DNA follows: TGTGCCAGCACCTTGACGAACACCGGGGAGCTGTTTTTT. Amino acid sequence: CASTLTNTGELFF.

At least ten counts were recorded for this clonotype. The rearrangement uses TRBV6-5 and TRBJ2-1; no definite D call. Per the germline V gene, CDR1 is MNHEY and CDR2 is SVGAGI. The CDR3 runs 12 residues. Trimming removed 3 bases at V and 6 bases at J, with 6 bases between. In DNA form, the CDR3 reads TGTGCCAGCAGTTATAATGGCAATGAGCAGTTCTTC. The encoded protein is CASSYNGNEQFF.

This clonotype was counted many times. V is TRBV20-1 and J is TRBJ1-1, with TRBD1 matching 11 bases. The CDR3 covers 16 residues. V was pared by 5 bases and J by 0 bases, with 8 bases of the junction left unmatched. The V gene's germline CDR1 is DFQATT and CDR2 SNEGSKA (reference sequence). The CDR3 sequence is CSARDRGDSLNTEAFF. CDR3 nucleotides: TGCAGTGCTCGGGACAGGGGGGACTCATTGAACACTGAAGCTTTCTTT.

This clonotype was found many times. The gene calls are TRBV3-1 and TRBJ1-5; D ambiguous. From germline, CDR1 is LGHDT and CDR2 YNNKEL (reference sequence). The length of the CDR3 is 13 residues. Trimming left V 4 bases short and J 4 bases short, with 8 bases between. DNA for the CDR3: TGTGCCAGCAGCCCAGCGGAAAATCAGCCCCAGCATTTT. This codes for CASSPAENQPQHF.

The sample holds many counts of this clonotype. The CDR3 DNA is TGTGCCAGCAGTTTTTTCCTCACGGGGATCGGGGAGCTGTTTTTT. Its protein product is CASSFFLTGIGELFF. This chain links TRBV28 with TRBJ2-2; TRBD2 is a possible D gene (5 bases). Trimming shortened V by 3 bases and J by 7 bases, and 15 bases separated the two germline ends. The germline gives CDR1 MDHEN, CDR2 SYDVKM. The CDR3 is 15 residues long.

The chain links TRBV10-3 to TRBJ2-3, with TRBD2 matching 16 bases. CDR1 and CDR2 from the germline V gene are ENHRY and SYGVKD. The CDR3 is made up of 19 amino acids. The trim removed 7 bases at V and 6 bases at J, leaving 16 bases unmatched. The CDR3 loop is CAITPTGTSGRGSADTQYF. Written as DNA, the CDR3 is TGTGCCATCACTCCAACCGGGACTAGCGGGAGGGGTTCGGCGGATACGCAGTATTTT.